This T cell receptor beta chain was identified in a study of cytomegalovirus exposure and HLA in healthy donors. This CDR3 contains 14 residues. Trimming cost V 5 bases and J 3 bases, with 10 bases left between them. Germline CDR1 reads MNHEY; CDR2 reads SVGAGI. This clone was counted a few times. The PCR had 60 Vbeta and 13 Jbeta primers. Using immunoSEQ multiplex PCR, the repertoire was profiled, and TCRdb retains in-frame clones only, with some absent. Among fewer than 110,000 clones listed, approximately 79% were seen once. Sequencing was performed on PBMCs. V and J are TRBV6-5 and TRBJ1-4; possible D gene TRBD1, 5 bases. This TCR derives from a man aged 50 to 59 in good health and CMV-seropositive. The CDR3 region is CASSPGFANEKLFF. The CDR3 nucleotides read TGTGCCAGCAGTCCAGGGTTCGCTAATGAAAAACTGTTTTTT.